Listed here are 5 T cell receptor beta chains from one sample, sequenced in a study of blood T cell repertoires in COVID-19. The assay was immunoSEQ multiplex PCR, and TCRdb's table has in-frame clones only and misses some. The table has under 350,000 clones, 83% seen once. Input material: peripheral blood. The receptors come from a man aged 60 to 75 who had recovered from COVID-19.

This chain joins TRBV7-9 and TRBJ1-2; tentatively, D is TRBD1 (5 bases). The germline CDR1 and CDR2 sequences are SEHNR and FQNEAQ (reference sequence). The CDR3 contains 14 residues. The V end was cut by 5 bases, the J end by 1 base, with 11 bases between. CDR3 residues: CASSRAGGNYGYTF. The CDR3 bases are TGTGCCAGCAGCCGGGCCGGGGGTAACTATGGCTACACCTTC.

V gene TRBV27 combines with J gene TRBJ2-7; 7 nucleotides line up with TRBD1. The CDR3 spans 16 residues. The V segment lost 6 bases and the J segment 0 bases; nucleotides outside the gene matches: 11. CDR1 is MNHEY, CDR2 SMNVEV, per germline (reference sequence). Written as DNA, the CDR3 is TGTGCCAGCAGGGAACAGGGGACCCTCAGCTCCTACGAGCAGTACTTC. Its translation is CASREQGTLSSYEQYF.

The table lists this clone with many counts. This chain connects TRBV11-2 to TRBJ1-2; no clear D. The CDR3 sequence is 13 residues long. With 3 bases removed from V and 1 base from J, the gap between germline ends came to 6 bases. CDR1 and CDR2 (germline): SGHAT, FQNNGV. Here the CDR3 reads CASSLSLNYGYTF. DNA for the CDR3: TGTGCCAGCAGCTTGTCCCTTAACTATGGCTACACCTTC.

The V call is TRBV12-3 or TRBV12-4, the J call TRBJ2-1; a weak D match, TRBD1 (5 bases). This CDR3 is 13 amino acids long. Trimming removed 5 bases at V and 6 bases at J, with 11 bases between. The CDR3 DNA reads TGTGCCAGCAGTGCCCGACAGACCAATGAGCAGTTCTTC. Its translation: CASSARQTNEQFF.

The V call is TRBV7-2, the J call TRBJ2-3; perhaps TRBD2 as D (6 bases). V was shortened by 1 base and J by 5 bases, with 7 bases between the two germline ends. The CDR3 loop spans 13 amino acids. In germline, CDR1 is SGHTA, CDR2 FQGNSA. The CDR3 region has the DNA TGTGCCAGCAGCTTAGTGGGGGGAGATACGCAGTATTTT. Translating it yields CASSLVGGDTQYF.